Sequencing of this TCR beta chain was carried out in a study of T cells in Graves' hyperthyroidism and ophthalmopathy. Per the germline V gene, CDR1 is LNHDA and CDR2 is SQIVND (reference sequence). The CDR3 spans 14 residues. With V trimmed by 5 bases and J by 5 bases, 6 bases remained unmatched. Each person with ophthalmopathy scored at least 3 on the Clinical Activity Score, reached NOSPECS grade 4 or higher, and had been ill under 3 months. Not enrolled were patients with uncontrolled infection, other autoimmune disease, pregnancy or lactation. Amplification yielded TCR beta CDR3 regions, with RNA transcripts as the source. The HTBI primer set was used in a first-round RT-PCR of the TCR CDR3. TCRdb used MiXCR to reprocess the multiplex PCR reads, holding one entry per CDR3 protein. The sample lists approximately 250,000 distinct CDR3 sequences, almost 25% seen once, with around 40% in the top ten.

Study findings and constraints: Most expanded thyroid clonotypes above 0.001 recurred in blood. A 13 V-J signature model discriminated ophthalmopathy versus stable hyperthyroidism.

Regarding this clonotype: Its target is not known.

The sample taken for sequencing was blood. The chain links TRBV19 to TRBJ2-7; 10 positions match TRBD1. The receptor was isolated from a woman between 40 and 50 years old with Graves' ophthalmopathy. CDR3: CASSLGQGVNEQYF. The DNA of the CDR3 is TGTGCCAGTAGTCTTGGACAGGGGGTTAACGAGCAGTACTTC.